Below are 25 T cell receptor beta chains sequenced from a single sample in a study of shared clonotypes between healthy human individuals. Assay: immunoSEQ multiplex PCR; the TCRdb copy retains only in-frame clones and omits some. The table has roughly 700,000 clones, about 74% seen once. The specimen was memory CD4+ T cells sorted from blood. Sample subset: CD45RA-negative fraction. The receptors here all came from a woman under 40 in good health.

Here the CDR3 DNA reads TGTGCCAGTAGGGGGCCACTGTTTTTT. Translated: CASRGPLFF. The chain links TRBV19 to TRBJ1-4; D is perhaps TRBD1 (5 bases). This CDR3 is 9 amino acids long. The V gene lost 6 bases and the J gene lost 13 bases, with 6 bases spanning the gap. Germline assignment: CDR1 LNHDA and CDR2 SQIVND (reference sequence).

This rearrangement joins TRBV11-3 to TRBJ2-1; 9 bases are shared with TRBD2. The length of the CDR3 is 14 residues. Trimming at V came to 5 bases and at J to 5 bases, leaving 4 bases not matched to a gene. Per the germline V gene, CDR1 is SGHNT and CDR2 is YENEEA. CDR3 sequence reads: CASSTTSGNNEQFF. The CDR3 nucleotides read TGTGCCAGCAGCACGACTAGCGGTAACAATGAGCAGTTCTTC.

CDR3 sequence (DNA): TGTGCCAGCACCCCTGGGTCGGGGGGGAAGTCCACAGATACGCAGTATTTT. The encoded protein is CASTPGSGGKSTDTQYF. The chain combines TRBV11-2 with TRBJ2-3; 8 nucleotides align to TRBD2. The trim removed 7 bases at V and 2 bases at J, leaving 14 bases unmatched. This CDR3 is built from 17 residues. CDR1 is SGHAT, CDR2 FQNNGV, per germline. Together with reference TRBV11-2 and TRBJ2-3, the CDR3 gives the full variable domain: EAGVAQSPRYKIIEKRQSVAFWCNPISGHATLYWYQQILGQGPKLLIQFQNNGVVDDSQLPKDRFSAERLKGVDSTLKIQPAKLEDSAVYLCASTPGSGGKSTDTQYFGPGTRLTVL.

The V call is TRBV5-5, the J call TRBJ1-4; tentative D call: TRBD1 (5 bases). Per germline, CDR1 SGHKS and CDR2 YYEKEE (reference sequence). This CDR3 spans 15 amino acids. V was cut by 4 bases and J by 0 bases, with 10 bases left in between. CDR3 coding DNA: TGTGCCAGCAGCATCGACAGTACAACTAATGAAAAACTGTTTTTT. This encodes CASSIDSTTNEKLFF.

The chain joins TRBV7-8 to TRBJ2-7; D call uncertain. Trimming removed 1 base at V and 3 bases at J, with 13 bases between. This CDR3 region has 15 residues. Germline V gives CDR1 SGHVS, CDR2 FQNEAQ. The CDR3 DNA is TGTGCCAGCAGCTTAGTCCCCTCAGGCCTCTACGAGCAGTACTTC. Translating it yields CASSLVPSGLYEQYF.

The chain's CDR3 is CASFPTNEQYF. The CDR3, as DNA: TGTGCCAGCTTCCCTACTAACGAGCAGTACTTC. The rearrangement links TRBV19 to TRBJ2-7; D call uncertain. Germline loops: CDR1 LNHDA, CDR2 SQIVND (reference sequence). The CDR3 totals 11 residues. V lost 9 bases and J 5 bases, leaving 11 bases between the germline ends.

This clone was observed a few times. V gene TRBV19 combines with J gene TRBJ2-3, with 10 bases fitting TRBD1. Germline CDR1 LNHDA, CDR2 SQIVND (reference sequence). The CDR3 consists of 15 residues. The V and J ends lost 6 bases and 5 bases, in that order; junction bases with no gene match: 8. The CDR3 protein is CASRGTGTGEDTQYF. CDR3 nucleotide sequence: TGTGCCAGTAGGGGAACCGGGACAGGGGAAGATACGCAGTATTTT.

The CDR3 nucleotides are TGTGCCATCAGTGAGTCGGAGGGGAACACTGAAGCTTTCTTT. This codes for CAISESEGNTEAFF. This sequence joins TRBV10-3 and TRBJ1-1, with unresolved D. The CDR3 runs 14 residues. Trimming took 0 bases from V and 1 from J, leaving 6 bases between them. Germline lookup yields CDR1 ENHRY and CDR2 SYGVKD.

The chain couples TRBV30 to TRBJ2-7, with TRBD2 matching 7 bases. Losses at the gene ends were 1 base for V and 1 base for J; bases not matched to a gene: 7. The CDR3 spans 15 residues. Per the germline V gene, CDR1 is GTSNPN and CDR2 is SVGIG (reference sequence). In nucleotides, the CDR3 is TGTGCCTGGAGTGGTTCTTCGGGACTATCCTACGAGCAGTACTTC. This gives the protein CAWSGSSGLSYEQYF.

As to this clone: Other nucleotide sequences from this sample produce the same CDR3. CDR3 sequence: CASSLGGTTYNEQFF. The DNA of the CDR3 is TGTGCCAGCAGCTTAGGTGGGACTACCTACAATGAGCAGTTCTTC. V and J are TRBV11-3 and TRBJ2-1, with TRBD2 identical over 7 bases. CDR1 SGHNT and CDR2 YENEEA come from the germline V gene. Trimming removed 1 base from V and 2 bases from J; junction bases left unmatched: 2. This CDR3 has 15 amino acids.

The chain uses TRBV5-1 and TRBJ1-4; 7 bases align to TRBD1. The length of the CDR3 is 18 residues. Germline V gene data show CDR1 as SGHRS and CDR2 as YFSETQ. V gave up 0 bases and J gave up 5 bases; unmatched junction bases: 13. In nucleotides, the CDR3 is TGCGCCAGCAGCTTGGGGACAGGAGCTTTTAAGACGAATGAAAAACTGTTTTTT. Amino acids: CASSLGTGAFKTNEKLFF.

V usage is TRBV7-9 and J usage is TRBJ2-3; no reliable D call. V lost 3 bases to trimming and J lost 4 bases, with 8 bases between them. The CDR3 contains 13 residues. Germline V gene lookup returns CDR1 SEHNR and CDR2 FQNEAQ (reference sequence). In DNA, the CDR3 is TGTGCCAGCAGCTTGGGAAATGCAGATACGCAGTATTTT. As protein: CASSLGNADTQYF.

The sample holds a few counts of this clone. The V gene is TRBV10-3, the J gene TRBJ2-3; D might be TRBD2 (5 bases). Germline lookup yields CDR1 ENHRY and CDR2 SYGVKD. Between the trimmed V and J ends, which lost 10 bases and 1 base, there was a span of 12 bases. The CDR3 is 13 residues long. The CDR3 bases are TGTGCCACCAGACCGGAGGGCACAGATACGCAGTATTTT. Protein product: CATRPEGTDTQYF.

The chain uses TRBV18 and TRBJ2-1; D is unresolved. The germline CDR1 and CDR2 sequences are KGHSH and LQKENI. The CDR3 length is 13 residues. The ends were cut back, 3 bases at V and 5 bases at J, with 8 bases in the middle. CDR3 sequence reads: CASSPGMDNEQFF. The CDR3 DNA reads as TGTGCCAGCTCACCGGGTATGGACAATGAGCAGTTCTTC. Full variable domain (remainder filled in from reference TRBV18 and TRBJ2-1): NAGVMQNPRHLVRRRGQEARLRCSPMKGHSHVYWYRQLPEEGLKFMVYLQKENIIDESGMPKERFSAEFPKEGPSILRIQQVVRGDSAAYFCASSPGMDNEQFFGPGTRLTVL.

The V call is TRBV5-4, the J call TRBJ2-3, with unresolved D. Germline values: CDR1 SGHNT, CDR2 YYREEE (reference sequence). CDR3 length: 13 amino acids. V lost 4 bases, J lost 4 bases, and 10 bases lay in between. The CDR3 here is CASSLGSADTQYF. CDR3 DNA sequence: TGTGCCAGCAGCCTGGGAAGTGCAGATACGCAGTATTTT.

The J gene is TRBJ2-1, the V gene TRBV9; 8 positions match TRBD2. The V and J ends lost 0 bases and 1 base, in that order; junction bases with no gene match: 3. Germline CDR1 SGDLS, CDR2 YYNGEE. This CDR3 contains 16 residues. This CDR3 is CASSVAGGPSYNEQFF. The CDR3 DNA sequence: TGTGCCAGCAGCGTAGCGGGAGGGCCATCCTACAATGAGCAGTTCTTC.

In this sample, this clone turned up once. V gene TRBV4-1 combines with J gene TRBJ2-7; 8 bases agree with TRBD1. Germline V gene data show CDR1 as MGHRA and CDR2 as YSYEKL. The V and J ends lost 0 bases and 2 bases, in that order; junction bases with no gene match: 6. This CDR3 is built from 16 residues. The CDR3 protein is CASSQEKRTGTYEQYF. The CDR3 nucleotides read TGCGCCAGCAGCCAAGAGAAGCGGACAGGGACCTACGAGCAGTACTTC.

This chain joins TRBV7-9 and TRBJ2-4, with TRBD2 identical over 9 bases. V dropped 5 bases and J dropped 0; count of bases not matched to a gene: 5. This CDR3 has 16 residues. Germline lookup yields CDR1 SEHNR and CDR2 FQNEAQ (reference sequence). The CDR3 sequence is CASSPASGIAKNIQYF. The CDR3 nucleotides read TGTGCCAGCAGCCCTGCTAGCGGGATAGCCAAAAACATTCAGTACTTC.

V gene TRBV27 combines with J gene TRBJ1-2, with 8 bases identical to TRBD1. V trimming: 6 bases; J trimming: 5 bases; junction bases outside the gene matches: 8. Germline CDR1 reads MNHEY; CDR2 reads SMNVEV (reference sequence). There are 14 residues in the CDR3. The CDR3 DNA follows: TGTGCCAGCAGCCTCCAGGGGGCGGGGTATGGCTACACCTTC. It specifies CASSLQGAGYGYTF.

V and J are TRBV29-1 and TRBJ2-5, with 7 bases that match TRBD2. Trimming cost V 7 bases and J 4 bases; bases outside gene matches: 15. This CDR3 comprises 15 residues. The germline V gene encodes CDR1 SQVTM and CDR2 ANQGSEA. The CDR3 sequence is CSAEGNDGGGETQYF. For the CDR3, the DNA is TGCAGCGCCGAAGGCAATGATGGCGGGGGAGAGACCCAGTACTTC.

V usage is TRBV29-1 and J usage is TRBJ1-2, with a weak D call TRBD1 (5 bases). The CDR3 length is 16 residues. The germline V gene has CDR1 SQVTM and CDR2 ANQGSEA. V was shortened by 6 bases and J by 9 bases, with 29 bases between the two germline ends. This CDR3 reads CSVSGGSGSISDRYTF. The CDR3 DNA sequence: TGCAGCGTCTCCGGGGGGTCAGGGAGCATCAGTGATCGCTACACCTTC.

The table lists this clone with a count of one. This chain joins TRBV28 and TRBJ1-1, with D unclear. The germline gives CDR1 MDHEN, CDR2 SYDVKM. The V end was cut by 5 bases, the J end by 5 bases, with 21 bases between. The CDR3 spans 16 residues. Here the CDR3 DNA reads TGTGCCAGCAGTCCATTTCCCAACGCTCTGGGGACTGAAGCTTTCTTT. The encoded protein is CASSPFPNALGTEAFF.

This chain links TRBV2 with TRBJ1-5; D possibly corresponds to TRBD1 (5 bases). The CDR3 extends over 15 amino acids. The V end lost 1 base, the J end lost 1 base, and 8 bases lay between the germline ends. Germline CDR1 and CDR2: SNHLY and FYNNEI. The CDR3 is CASSEEGTSNQPQHF. The CDR3 DNA reads as TGTGCCAGCAGTGAAGAAGGGACGAGCAATCAGCCCCAGCATTTT.

This clone appeared a few times. V gene TRBV19 combines with J gene TRBJ2-2, with D uncertain. Germline loops: CDR1 LNHDA, CDR2 SQIVND (reference sequence). This CDR3 is built from 15 residues. V lost 5 bases and J 5 bases, leaving 15 bases between the germline ends. Here the CDR3 reads CASSLGSGVTGELFF. DNA of the CDR3: TGTGCCAGTAGTCTCGGCTCAGGTGTTACCGGGGAGCTGTTTTTT.

The J gene is TRBJ2-7, the V gene TRBV5-1; TRBD2 is a possible D gene (6 bases). Germline CDR1 reads SGHRS; CDR2 reads YFSETQ. The CDR3 runs 15 residues. Trimming removed 0 bases at V and 7 bases at J, with 17 bases between. The CDR3 DNA is TGCGCCAGCAGCTTGGAGGGAGCTGCCGGAGGGGAGCAGTACTTC. This encodes CASSLEGAAGGEQYF.